The TCR beta chain under discussion was sequenced for a study of shared clonotypes between healthy human individuals. Study conclusions and caveats: Depth was large, yet rarefaction showed that sorted-subset sequencing was incomplete. Sequencing depth was a factor that was expected to affect clonotype sharing among donors.

Comment on this clone: Antigen unknown.

The V and J ends lost 6 bases and 2 bases, in that order; junction bases with no gene match: 1. The CDR3 runs to 12 residues. Germline CDR1 is MNHEY and CDR2 is SMNVEV (reference sequence). Method: immunoSEQ multiplex PCR; TCRdb's copy keeps in-frame clones and lacks some. Found here are hundreds of thousands of clones, about 95% of them singletons; the top ten hold roughly 0.1%. CD45RO-negative cells were positively selected for CCR7, leaving out terminally differentiated effector memory CD45RA+ cells. This sequence was found in a woman aged 30 to 39 in good health. The chain uses TRBV27 and TRBJ2-7; 7 bases agree with TRBD2. Sequenced: naive CD8+ T cells sorted from blood. CDR3 residues: CASSRGAYEQYF. The CDR3 region has the DNA TGTGCCAGCAGCCGGGGGGCCTACGAGCAGTACTTC.